In its sample, the clone carrying this TCR beta chain was seen a few times. The data belong to a study of identical twins. CDR1 and CDR2 (germline): LNHDA, SQIVND (reference sequence). V lost 7 bases and J lost 5, with 17 bases in between. The CDR3 extends over 14 amino acids. TCRdb redid the calling of the 5' RACE reads with MiXCR, one entry per CDR3 protein. The data hold 1.5 million to 2 million distinct CDR3 sequences, with roughly 35% observed a single time. The chain carries TRBV19 and TRBJ1-2, with D unresolved. Input material: cord blood. This TCR was recovered from a newborn girl in good health. The CDR3: CASIPTRHSYGYTF. The CDR3 bases are TGTGCCAGTATCCCGACTCGTCATTCATATGGCTACACCTTC.